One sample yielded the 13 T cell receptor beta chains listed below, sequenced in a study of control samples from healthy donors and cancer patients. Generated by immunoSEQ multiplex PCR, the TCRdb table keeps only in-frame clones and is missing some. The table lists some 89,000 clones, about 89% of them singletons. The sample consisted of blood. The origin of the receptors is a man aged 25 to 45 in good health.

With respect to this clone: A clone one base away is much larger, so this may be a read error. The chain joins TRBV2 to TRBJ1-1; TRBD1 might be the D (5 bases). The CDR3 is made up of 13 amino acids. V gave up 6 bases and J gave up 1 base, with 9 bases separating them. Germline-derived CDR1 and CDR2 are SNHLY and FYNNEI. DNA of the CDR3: TGTGCCAGCAGCCGGGACGGGAACACTGAAGCTTTCTTT. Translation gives CASSRDGNTEAFF.

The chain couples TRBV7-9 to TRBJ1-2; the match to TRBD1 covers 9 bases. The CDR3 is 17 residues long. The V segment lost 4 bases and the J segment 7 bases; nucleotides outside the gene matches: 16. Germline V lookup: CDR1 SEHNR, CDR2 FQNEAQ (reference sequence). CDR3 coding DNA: TGTGCCAGCAGCTCATTACTGTCCGGGACAGGGACTACTGGCTACACCTTC. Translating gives CASSSLLSGTGTTGYTF.

The CDR3 loop reads CASSPKQETQYF. The DNA of the CDR3 is TGTGCCAGCTCACCAAAACAAGAGACCCAGTACTTC. The chain links TRBV18 to TRBJ2-5; D not certain. The CDR3 extends over 12 amino acids. The germline V gene has CDR1 KGHSH and CDR2 LQKENI. Trimming pared 2 bases from V and 2 bases from J, leaving 3 bases between.

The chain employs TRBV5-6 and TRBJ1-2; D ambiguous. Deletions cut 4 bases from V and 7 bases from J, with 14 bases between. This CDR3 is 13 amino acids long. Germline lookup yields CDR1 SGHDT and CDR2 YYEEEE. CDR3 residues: CASSTRVGGGYTF. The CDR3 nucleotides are TGTGCCAGCAGCACTCGGGTGGGAGGTGGCTACACCTTC.

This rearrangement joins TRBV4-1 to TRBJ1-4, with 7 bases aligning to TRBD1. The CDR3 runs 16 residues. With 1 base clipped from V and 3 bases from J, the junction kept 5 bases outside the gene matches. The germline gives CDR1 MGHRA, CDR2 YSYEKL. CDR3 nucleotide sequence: TGCGCCAGCAGCCAAGCGTGGGGGACAGCTAATGAAAAACTGTTTTTT. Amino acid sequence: CASSQAWGTANEKLFF.

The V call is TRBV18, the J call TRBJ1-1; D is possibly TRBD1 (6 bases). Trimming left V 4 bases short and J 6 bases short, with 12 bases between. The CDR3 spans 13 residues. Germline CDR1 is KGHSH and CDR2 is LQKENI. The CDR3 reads CASSQKQGSEAFF. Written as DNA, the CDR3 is TGTGCCAGCTCACAAAAACAGGGTTCTGAAGCTTTCTTT.

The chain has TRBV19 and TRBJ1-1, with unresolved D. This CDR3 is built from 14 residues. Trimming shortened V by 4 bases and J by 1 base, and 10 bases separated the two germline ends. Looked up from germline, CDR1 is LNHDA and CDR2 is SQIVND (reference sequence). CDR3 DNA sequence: TGTGCCAGTAGTAGGGCCTCAGCGAACACTGAAGCTTTCTTT. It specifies CASSRASANTEAFF.

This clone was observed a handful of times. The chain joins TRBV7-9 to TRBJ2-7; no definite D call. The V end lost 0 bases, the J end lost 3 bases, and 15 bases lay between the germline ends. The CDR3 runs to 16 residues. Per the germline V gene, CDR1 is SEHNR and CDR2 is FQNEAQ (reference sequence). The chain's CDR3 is CASSLAIPGHYYEQYV. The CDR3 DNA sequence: TGTGCCAGCAGCTTAGCAATCCCGGGCCATTACTACGAGCAGTACGTC.

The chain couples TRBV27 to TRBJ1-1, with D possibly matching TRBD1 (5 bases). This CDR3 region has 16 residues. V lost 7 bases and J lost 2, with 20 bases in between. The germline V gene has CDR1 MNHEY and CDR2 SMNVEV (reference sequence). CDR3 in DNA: TGTGCCAGCACCCAATCTGGGACCAGGGTAAACACTGAAGCTTTCTTT. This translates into CASTQSGTRVNTEAFF.

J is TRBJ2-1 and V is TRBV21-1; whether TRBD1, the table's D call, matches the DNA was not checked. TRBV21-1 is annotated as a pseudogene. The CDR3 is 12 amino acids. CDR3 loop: CASSKGAPGQFF. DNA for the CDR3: TGTGCCAGCAGCAAAGGGGCCCCAGGGCAGTTCTTC.

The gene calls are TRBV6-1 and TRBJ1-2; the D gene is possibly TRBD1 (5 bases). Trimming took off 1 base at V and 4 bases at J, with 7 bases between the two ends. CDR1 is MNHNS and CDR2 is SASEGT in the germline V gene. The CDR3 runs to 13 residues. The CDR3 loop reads CASSEEGSYGYTF. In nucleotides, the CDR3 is TGTGCCAGCAGTGAAGAGGGGTCCTATGGCTACACCTTC.

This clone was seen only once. CDR3 sequence (DNA): TGCAGCGTTGTAGGACAGGGAACGAATGAGCAGTTCTTC. This codes for CSVVGQGTNEQFF. The rearrangement joins TRBV29-1 to TRBJ2-1; 8 bases fit TRBD1. The CDR3 runs to 13 residues. After removal of 4 bases from V and 7 bases from J, the junction contained 6 bases not matched to a gene. Germline values: CDR1 SQVTM, CDR2 ANQGSEA.

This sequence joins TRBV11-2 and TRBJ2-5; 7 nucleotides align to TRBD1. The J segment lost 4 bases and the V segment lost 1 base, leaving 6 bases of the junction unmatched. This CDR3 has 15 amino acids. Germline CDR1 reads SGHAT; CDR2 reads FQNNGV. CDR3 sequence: CASSLVGPGGETQYF. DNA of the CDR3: TGTGCCAGCAGCTTAGTCGGGCCAGGGGGAGAGACCCAGTACTTC.